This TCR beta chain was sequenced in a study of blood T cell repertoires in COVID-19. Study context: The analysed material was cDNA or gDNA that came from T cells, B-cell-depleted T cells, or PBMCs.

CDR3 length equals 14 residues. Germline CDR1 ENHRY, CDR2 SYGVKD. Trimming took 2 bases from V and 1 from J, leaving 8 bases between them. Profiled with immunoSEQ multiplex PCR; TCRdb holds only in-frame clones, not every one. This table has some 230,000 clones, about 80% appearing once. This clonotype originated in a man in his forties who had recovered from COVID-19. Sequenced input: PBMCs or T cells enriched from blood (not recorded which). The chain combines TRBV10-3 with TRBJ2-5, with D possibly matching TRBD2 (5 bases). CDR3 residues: CAISEGLTQETQYF. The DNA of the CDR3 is TGTGCCATCAGTGAGGGACTGACCCAAGAGACCCAGTACTTC.